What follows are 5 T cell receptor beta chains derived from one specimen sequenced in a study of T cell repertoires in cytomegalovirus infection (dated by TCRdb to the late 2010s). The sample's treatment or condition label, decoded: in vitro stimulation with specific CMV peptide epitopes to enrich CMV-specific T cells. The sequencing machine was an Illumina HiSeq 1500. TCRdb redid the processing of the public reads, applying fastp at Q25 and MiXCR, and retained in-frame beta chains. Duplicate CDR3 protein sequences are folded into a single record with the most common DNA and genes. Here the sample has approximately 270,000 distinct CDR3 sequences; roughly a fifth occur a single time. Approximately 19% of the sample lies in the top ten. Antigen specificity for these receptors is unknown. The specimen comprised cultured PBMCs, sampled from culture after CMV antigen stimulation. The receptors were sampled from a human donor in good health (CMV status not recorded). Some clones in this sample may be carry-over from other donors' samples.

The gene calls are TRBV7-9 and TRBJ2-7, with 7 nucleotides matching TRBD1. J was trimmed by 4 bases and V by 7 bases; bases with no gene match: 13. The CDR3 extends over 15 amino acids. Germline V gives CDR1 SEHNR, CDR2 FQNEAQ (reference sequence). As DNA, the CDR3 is TGTGCCAGCATCGACCTGAGGAACAGGGGATACGAGCAGTACTTC. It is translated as CASIDLRNRGYEQYF.

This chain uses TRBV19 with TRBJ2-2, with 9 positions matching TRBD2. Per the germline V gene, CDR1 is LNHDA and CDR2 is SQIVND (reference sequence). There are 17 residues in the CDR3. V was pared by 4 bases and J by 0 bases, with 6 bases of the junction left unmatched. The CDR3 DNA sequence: TGTGCCAGTAGTAGGGGACTAGCCGATTCGAACACCGGGGAGCTGTTTTTT. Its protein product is CASSRGLADSNTGELFF.

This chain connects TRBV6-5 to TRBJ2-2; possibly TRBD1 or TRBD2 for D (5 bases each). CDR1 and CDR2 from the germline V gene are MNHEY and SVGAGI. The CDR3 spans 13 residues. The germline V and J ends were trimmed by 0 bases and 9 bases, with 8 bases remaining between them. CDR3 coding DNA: TGTGCCAGCAGTTACTCCCGGGGCCGGGAGCTGTTTTTT. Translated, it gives CASSYSRGRELFF.

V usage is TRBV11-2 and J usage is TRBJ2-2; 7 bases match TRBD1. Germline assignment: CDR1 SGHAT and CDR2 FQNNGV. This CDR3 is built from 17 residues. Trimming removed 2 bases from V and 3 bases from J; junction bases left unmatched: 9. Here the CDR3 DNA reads TGTGCCAGCAGCTTAATTTTCGCGACAGGGTACACCGGGGAGCTGTTTTTT. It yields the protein CASSLIFATGYTGELFF.

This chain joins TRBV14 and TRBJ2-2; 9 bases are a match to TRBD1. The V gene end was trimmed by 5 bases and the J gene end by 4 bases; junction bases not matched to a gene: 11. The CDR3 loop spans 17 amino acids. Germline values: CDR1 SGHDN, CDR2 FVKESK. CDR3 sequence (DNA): TGTGCCAGCAGCGACTCTAGGACAGGGGTGACCACCGGGGAGCTGTTTTTT. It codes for CASSDSRTGVTTGELFF.